This T cell receptor beta chain was sequenced during a study of blood T cell repertoires in COVID-19. Germline V gene data show CDR1 as LGHDT and CDR2 as YNNKEL (reference sequence). This CDR3 comprises 16 residues. The V gene lost 6 bases and the J gene lost 0 bases, with 12 bases spanning the gap. Profiled with immunoSEQ multiplex PCR; TCRdb holds only in-frame clones, not every one. The sample carries under 250,000 clones, 82% recorded once. The sequencing input was peripheral blood. The receptor's source is a woman between 65 and 79 years old with COVID-19, enrolled during active disease. The rearrangement links TRBV3-1 (or the pseudogene TRBV3-2) to TRBJ2-6, with D uncertain. Here the CDR3 DNA reads TGTGCCAGCAGTCCAAGCTCCTTCTCTGGGGCCAACGTCCTGACTTTC. Its translation is CASSPSSFSGANVLTF.